What follows are 17 T cell receptor beta chains derived from one specimen sequenced in a study of cytomegalovirus exposure and HLA in healthy donors. The PCR made use of 60 Vbeta and 13 Jbeta primers. Clones were sequenced by immunoSEQ multiplex PCR, and TCRdb holds only the in-frame ones, with some missing. The sample lists 150,000 or so clones; approximately 63% were seen once. Sequenced sample: PBMCs. The receptors originated from a woman aged 55 to 70 in good health and CMV-seropositive.

A few counts support this clone. J is TRBJ1-2 and V is TRBV27, with D possibly being TRBD1 (5 bases). Germline V gene sequence: CDR1 MNHEY, CDR2 SMNVEV (reference sequence). The V end was cut by 6 bases, the J end by 2 bases, with 10 bases between. The CDR3 is made up of 13 amino acids. The CDR3 DNA reads as TGTGCCAGCAGGTGGGGCAGGAACTATGGCTACACCTTC. It specifies CASRWGRNYGYTF.

There are a few counts of this clone. The chain has TRBV6-1 and TRBJ1-2, with TRBD1 identical over 7 bases. The V and J ends lost 5 bases and 7 bases, in that order; junction bases with no gene match: 7. CDR1 is MNHNS and CDR2 is SASEGT in the germline V gene. The CDR3 totals 13 residues. This CDR3 reads CASSPRQGSGYTF. CDR3 DNA: TGTGCCAGCAGTCCACGACAGGGAAGTGGCTACACCTTC.

This clone showed up just a few times. A junction boundary mismatches the germline segment, possibly from a read error. The chain recombines TRBV7-7 with TRBJ2-7; TRBD1 aligns across 9 bases. This CDR3 comprises 14 residues. Germline CDR1 and CDR2: SSHAT and FNYEAQ (reference sequence). CDR3 loop: CASSPGGQGYEQYF. CDR3 nucleotides: TGTGCTAGCAGCCCAGGGGGACAGGGTTACGAGCAGTACTTC.

The CDR3 nucleotides read TGTGCCAGCAGTCCGAGGACTAGCGGGTATCAAGAGACCCAGTACTTC. Encoded protein: CASSPRTSGYQETQYF. V gene TRBV28 combines with J gene TRBJ2-5; the match to TRBD2 covers 11 bases. CDR1 and CDR2 (germline): MDHEN, SYDVKM. After removal of 5 bases from V and 2 bases from J, the junction contained 7 bases not matched to a gene. The CDR3 consists of 16 residues.

This rearrangement joins TRBV11-1 to TRBJ2-7, with 9 bases that match TRBD1. The CDR3 length is 15 residues. Losses at the gene ends were 4 bases for V and 5 bases for J; bases not matched to a gene: 9. Germline CDR1 and CDR2: SGHAT and FQDESV (reference sequence). CDR3 bases: TGTGCCAGCAGCTCTAGGAGGGACAGGGACCACGAGCAGTACTTC. It encodes CASSSRRDRDHEQYF.

J is TRBJ1-2 and V is TRBV7-6, with TRBD1 matching 8 bases. Germline V gene data show CDR1 as SGHVS and CDR2 as FNYEAQ. The CDR3 length is 15 residues. Trimming at V came to 5 bases and at J to 4 bases, leaving 9 bases not matched to a gene. The DNA for the CDR3 is TGTGCCAGCAGCCCCCGGACAGGGAATAGCTATGGCTACACCTTC. It yields the protein CASSPRTGNSYGYTF.

The gene calls are TRBV6-5 and TRBJ2-2; 7 positions agree with TRBD1. V gave up 2 bases and J gave up 7 bases; unmatched junction bases: 4. The CDR3 length is 14 residues. Per germline, CDR1 MNHEY and CDR2 SVGAGI. The CDR3 nucleotides read TGTGCCAGCAGTTACAGGGGGCTTGTCGGGGAGCTGTTTTTT. Translation: CASSYRGLVGELFF.

J is TRBJ1-5 and V is TRBV19, with D possibly being TRBD1 (5 bases). CDR1 and CDR2 from the germline V gene are LNHDA and SQIVND (reference sequence). V lost 5 bases to trimming and J lost 6 bases, with 11 bases between them. CDR3 length: 13 amino acids. CDR3 sequence (DNA): TGTGCCAGTAGTTGGGGCGGAATTCAGCCCCAGCATTTT. This codes for CASSWGGIQPQHF.

The rearrangement joins TRBV20-1 to TRBJ1-1; TRBD1 matches at 7 bases. V was clipped by 3 bases and J by 8 bases; unmatched bases: 3. CDR3 length: 11 residues. CDR1 is DFQATT and CDR2 is SNEGSKA in the germline V gene (reference sequence). CDR3 sequence: CSASPRGEAFF. CDR3 sequence (DNA): TGCAGTGCTAGTCCCAGGGGGGAAGCTTTCTTT.

This clone appeared a few times. The J gene is TRBJ1-2, the V gene TRBV30; 7 bases map to TRBD1. V gave up 4 bases and J gave up 4 bases; unmatched junction bases: 3. This CDR3 region has 12 residues. Germline V gene data show CDR1 as GTSNPN and CDR2 as SVGIG (reference sequence). CDR3 bases: TGTGCCTGGACCCGGGACAGCTATGGCTACACCTTC. Amino acids: CAWTRDSYGYTF.

This rearrangement joins TRBV5-4 to TRBJ2-1, with unresolved D. The V and J ends lost 1 base and 3 bases respectively, with 5 bases between them. Germline V gene data show CDR1 as SGHNT and CDR2 as YYREEE (reference sequence). The CDR3 extends over 13 amino acids. In nucleotides, the CDR3 is TGTGCCAGCAGCTTGCCCAGCTACAATGAGCAGTTCTTC. It translates to CASSLPSYNEQFF.

This chain joins TRBV6-5 and TRBJ2-3, with TRBD2 as a possible D gene (5 bases). The germline V gene has CDR1 MNHEY and CDR2 SVGAGI. There are 13 residues in the CDR3. Trimming left V 7 bases short and J 4 bases short, with 12 bases between. The CDR3 is CASIQPGSDTQYF. The CDR3 DNA reads as TGTGCCAGCATCCAGCCGGGGTCAGATACGCAGTATTTT.

V gene TRBV28 combines with J gene TRBJ1-1; 7 positions match TRBD1. The ends lost 4 bases at V and 0 bases at J; junction bases unmatched: 5. CDR3 length equals 15 residues. Germline CDR1 reads MDHEN; CDR2 reads SYDVKM. The CDR3 here is CASSSRTGVNTEAFF. CDR3 DNA sequence: TGTGCCAGCAGTTCCAGGACAGGTGTGAACACTGAAGCTTTCTTT.

This chain joins TRBV28 and TRBJ2-1; D is uncertain. Trimming stripped 2 bases from V and 8 bases from J, with 4 bases between. Germline V CDR1 and CDR2: MDHEN, SYDVKM. This CDR3 comprises 11 residues. The CDR3 nucleotides are TGTGCCAGCAGTTTAAGCTATGAGCAGTTCTTC. Protein sequence: CASSLSYEQFF.

The V call is TRBV5-1, the J call TRBJ2-6; 14 bases match TRBD2. Germline-derived CDR1 and CDR2 are SGHRS and YFSETQ. This CDR3 is built from 18 residues. V lost 2 bases and J lost 1; bases outside the gene matches: 2. The CDR3, as DNA: TGCGCCAGCAGCTTCGGACTAGCGGGAGGATCTGGGGCCAACGTCCTGACTTTC. It codes for CASSFGLAGGSGANVLTF.

This chain connects TRBV2 to TRBJ2-1; 13 bases fit TRBD2. V lost 9 bases to trimming and J lost 4 bases; unmatched junction nucleotides: 3. CDR1 and CDR2 (germline): SNHLY, FYNNEI. This CDR3 contains 14 residues. For the CDR3, the DNA is TGTGCCAGATCGACTAGCGGGGGGTACAATGAGCAGTTCTTC. Protein product: CARSTSGGYNEQFF.

The gene calls are TRBV6-5 and TRBJ2-5; TRBD2 matches at 8 bases. The ends lost 6 bases at V and 5 bases at J; junction bases unmatched: 5. Germline-derived CDR1 and CDR2 are MNHEY and SVGAGI. This CDR3 comprises 13 residues. The DNA for the CDR3 is TGTGCCAGCAGCAGGACTAGCTTGGAGACCCAGTACTTC. Amino acids: CASSRTSLETQYF.